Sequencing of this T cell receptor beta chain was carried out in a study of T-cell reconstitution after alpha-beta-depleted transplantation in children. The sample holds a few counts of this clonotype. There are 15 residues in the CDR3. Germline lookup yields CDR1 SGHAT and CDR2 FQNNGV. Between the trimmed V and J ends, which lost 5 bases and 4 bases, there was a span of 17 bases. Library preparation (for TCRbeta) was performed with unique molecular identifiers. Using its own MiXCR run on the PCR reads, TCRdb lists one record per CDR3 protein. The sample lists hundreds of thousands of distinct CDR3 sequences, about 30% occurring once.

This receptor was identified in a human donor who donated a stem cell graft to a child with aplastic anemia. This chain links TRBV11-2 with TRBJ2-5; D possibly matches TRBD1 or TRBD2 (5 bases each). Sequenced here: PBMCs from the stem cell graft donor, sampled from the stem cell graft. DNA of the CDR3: TGTGCCAGCAGCGCTAGGGACCGTGGTGGAGAGACCCAGTACTTC. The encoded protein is CASSARDRGGETQYF.